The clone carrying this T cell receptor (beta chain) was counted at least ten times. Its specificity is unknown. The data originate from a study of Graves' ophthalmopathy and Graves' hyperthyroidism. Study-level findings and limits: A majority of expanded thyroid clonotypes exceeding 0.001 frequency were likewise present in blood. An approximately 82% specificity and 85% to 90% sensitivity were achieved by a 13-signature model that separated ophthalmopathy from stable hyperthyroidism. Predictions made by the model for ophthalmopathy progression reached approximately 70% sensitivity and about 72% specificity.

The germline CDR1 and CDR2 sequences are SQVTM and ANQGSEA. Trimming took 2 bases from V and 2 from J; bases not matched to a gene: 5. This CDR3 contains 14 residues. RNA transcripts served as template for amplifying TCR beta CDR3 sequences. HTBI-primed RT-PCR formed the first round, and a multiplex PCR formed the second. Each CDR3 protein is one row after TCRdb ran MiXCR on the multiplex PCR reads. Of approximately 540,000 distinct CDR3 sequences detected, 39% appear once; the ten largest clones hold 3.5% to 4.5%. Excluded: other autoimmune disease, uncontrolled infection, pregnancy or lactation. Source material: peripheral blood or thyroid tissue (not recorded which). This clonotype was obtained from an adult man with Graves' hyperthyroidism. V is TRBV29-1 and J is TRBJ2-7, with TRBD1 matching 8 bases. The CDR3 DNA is TGCAGCGTTGAACCCAGGACAGGGCCCTACGAGCAGTACTTC. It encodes CSVEPRTGPYEQYF.